This T cell receptor beta chain was profiled in a study of CD8+ T cells in alopecia areata. Across the study: Among treated patients, oral tofacitinib was administered at 5 to 10 mg twice daily.

cDNA serving as the sequencing template came from extracted, reverse transcribed RNA. The protocol was immunoSEQ multiplex PCR, while the TCRdb copy is restricted to in-frame clones and leaves out a portion. The repertoire has roughly 180,000 clones, 45% to 65% of them found once; the top ten carry about 3%. CDR1 and CDR2 from the germline V gene are SEHNR and FQNEAQ (reference sequence). V shed 2 bases and J shed 0 bases, with 10 bases lying between them. The CDR3 loop spans 16 amino acids. Study-wide results and limits: Greater clonality was observed in lesional scalp samples, especially alopecia totalis/universalis, versus normal scalp.

Sample treatment: oral pan-JAK inhibitor, 5-10 mg twice daily. In its sample, this clone was seen a few times. The antigen is unknown. This clonotype was obtained from a human donor with alopecia areata. The chain has TRBV7-9 and TRBJ2-2; no clear D. Sequencing was performed on CD4+ T cells sorted from blood, taken at week 4, from a patient treated with tofacitinib. The CDR3 DNA sequence: TGTGCCAGCAGCTTATGGGCAGCACCGAACACCGGGGAGCTGTTTTTT. Translated: CASSLWAAPNTGELFF.